The 18 T cell receptor beta chains in this list originate from one sample, sequenced in a study of cytomegalovirus exposure and HLA in healthy donors listed by TCRdb under 2017. Preparation of the library involved the immunoSEQ multiplex PCR assay. A mixture of 60 forward primers for TCR Vbeta segments and 13 reverse primers for TCR Jbeta segments was used in the multiplex PCR. Entries here come from immuneACCESS through TCRdb and include only in-frame sequences with V and J called. Some clones fail to appear in such tables; in the studies checked, an unresolved V gene covers under half of the shortfall, and the cause of the remainder is unknown. The sample table shows 140,000 to 150,000 clones, and roughly 78% are seen once. The top ten clones comprise about 3% of the sample. Sequenced material: PBMCs. These receptors all come from a middle-aged man in good health and CMV-seropositive.

The rearrangement joins TRBV30 to TRBJ1-1; D gene unclear. With 2 bases removed from V and 2 bases from J, the gap between germline ends came to 9 bases. The CDR3 runs to 13 residues. Germline V lookup: CDR1 GTSNPN, CDR2 SVGIG (reference sequence). CDR3 protein: CAWSPQTNTEAFF. As DNA, the CDR3 is TGTGCCTGGAGTCCACAGACCAACACTGAAGCTTTCTTT.

This clone occurred a few times. The chain employs TRBV6-1 and TRBJ2-1, with a possible D match to TRBD2 (5 bases). This CDR3 spans 14 amino acids. Germline CDR1 is MNHNS and CDR2 is SASEGT. V lost 5 bases and J 2 bases, leaving 10 bases between the germline ends. CDR3 sequence: CASSPRAAYNEQFF. The CDR3 DNA follows: TGTGCCAGCAGTCCCAGAGCGGCCTACAATGAGCAGTTCTTC.

The J gene is TRBJ2-7, the V gene TRBV6-4; D call uncertain. CDR3 length: 16 amino acids. Trimming removed 5 bases at V and 0 bases at J, with 17 bases between. CDR1 MRHNA and CDR2 SNTAGT come from the germline V gene. CDR3 in DNA: TGTGCCAGCAGTCGCAACGAGAGCTTTCCCTCCTACGAGCAGTACTTC. Translating gives CASSRNESFPSYEQYF.

This chain joins TRBV19 and TRBJ2-2; possibly TRBD2 for D (6 bases). The length of the CDR3 is 14 residues. The V end lost 7 bases, the J end lost 4 bases, and 13 bases lay between the germline ends. Germline V lookup: CDR1 LNHDA, CDR2 SQIVND (reference sequence). CDR3 sequence: CASTSHGSTGELFF. The CDR3 DNA is TGTGCCAGTACCTCCCACGGGAGCACCGGGGAGCTGTTTTTT.

In this sample, this clone turned up once. J is TRBJ2-1 and V is TRBV11-2, with D tentatively TRBD1 (6 bases). Trimming pared 1 base from V and 0 bases from J, leaving 10 bases between. Germline values: CDR1 SGHAT, CDR2 FQNNGV. CDR3 size: 16 residues. DNA for the CDR3: TGTGCCAGCAGCTTAGGACAGGCTCCCTCCTACAATGAGCAGTTCTTC. Its translation: CASSLGQAPSYNEQFF. The variable domain in full, completed from reference TRBV11-2 and TRBJ2-1, reads EAGVAQSPRYKIIEKRQSVAFWCNPISGHATLYWYQQILGQGPKLLIQFQNNGVVDDSQLPKDRFSAERLKGVDSTLKIQPAKLEDSAVYLCASSLGQAPSYNEQFFGPGTRLTVL.

The J gene is TRBJ2-2, the V gene TRBV6-5, with TRBD1 matching 10 bases. The germline gives CDR1 MNHEY, CDR2 SVGAGI. The CDR3 runs to 15 residues. The V segment lost 10 bases and the J segment 4 bases; nucleotides outside the gene matches: 9. In nucleotides, the CDR3 is TGTGCCACCAGCCGGGACAGGGGTTCCACCGGGGAGCTGTTTTTT. It codes for CATSRDRGSTGELFF.

The table lists this clone with a few counts. The chain joins TRBV9 to TRBJ2-7; 14 bases agree with TRBD2. This CDR3 is 17 amino acids long. CDR1 and CDR2 from the germline V gene are SGDLS and YYNGEE. Trimming at V came to 4 bases and at J to 4 bases, leaving 10 bases not matched to a gene. CDR3 in amino acids: CASSPFQGLAGAYEQYF. CDR3 bases: TGTGCCAGCAGCCCCTTTCAGGGACTAGCGGGAGCTTACGAGCAGTACTTC.

The gene calls are TRBV4-3 and TRBJ2-3, with no clear D. Germline loops: CDR1 LGHNA, CDR2 YSLEER. The V end was cut by 0 bases, the J end by 0 bases, with 4 bases between. This CDR3 has 14 amino acids. CDR3 sequence (DNA): TGCGCCAGCAGCCAAGAACTTAGCACAGATACGCAGTATTTT. Translation: CASSQELSTDTQYF.

A single count supports this clone. This chain links TRBV6-5 with TRBJ2-3; tentative D call: TRBD2 (6 bases). The length of the CDR3 is 15 residues. Trimming removed 6 bases from V and 2 bases from J, with 15 bases in between. The germline V gene has CDR1 MNHEY and CDR2 SVGAGI. This CDR3 reads CASRLTGLHTDTQYF. Here the CDR3 DNA reads TGTGCCAGCAGACTCACGGGACTCCACACAGATACGCAGTATTTT.

This chain links TRBV5-1 with TRBJ1-3; TRBD1 matches 9 bases. The CDR3 runs to 17 residues. V shed 3 bases, J shed 0 bases, and the junction held 7 bases outside the gene matches. Germline CDR1 reads SGHRS; CDR2 reads YFSETQ. In DNA, the CDR3 is TGCGCCAGCAGCTACCGACAGGGGGACCACTCTGGAAACACCATATATTTT. As protein: CASSYRQGDHSGNTIYF.

In DNA form, the CDR3 reads TGTGCCAGTAGTAACCCCACGGGGGAACGGAATCAGCCCCAGCATTTT. It yields the protein CASSNPTGERNQPQHF. The V and J genes are TRBV19 and TRBJ1-5; maybe TRBD1 (5 bases). V lost 4 bases to trimming and J lost 4 bases, with 17 bases between them. The CDR3 extends over 16 amino acids. Germline-derived CDR1 and CDR2 are LNHDA and SQIVND (reference sequence).

With respect to this clone: Germline and junction disagree at one end, which may indicate a read error. The chain combines TRBV6-4 with TRBJ2-3; 8 bases map to TRBD2. CDR3 length equals 15 residues. CDR1 is MRHNA and CDR2 is SNTAGT in the germline V gene. The CDR3 is CASSESSGSTDTQYF. The CDR3 DNA reads as TGTGCCAGCAGTGAGTCCAGCGGGAGCACCGATACGCAGTATTTT.

The genes are TRBV5-8 and TRBJ2-1; D unresolved. This CDR3 has 11 residues. V was cut by 3 bases and J by 8 bases, with 6 bases left in between. Looked up from germline, CDR1 is SGHTS and CDR2 is YDEGEE. As DNA, the CDR3 is TGTGCCAGCAGCTCATACTATGAGCAGTTCTTC. This translates into CASSSYYEQFF.

The chain has TRBV27 and TRBJ1-6; D is undetermined. CDR1 and CDR2 from the germline V gene are MNHEY and SMNVEV (reference sequence). V was shortened by 3 bases and J by 2 bases, with 17 bases between the two germline ends. There are 18 residues in the CDR3. The CDR3 DNA follows: TGTGCCAGCAGTTTCTATGGGTCCCCCGGGGCCTATAATTCACCCCTCCACTTT. Protein: CASSFYGSPGAYNSPLHF.

The rearrangement links TRBV4-1 to TRBJ2-1; 14 nucleotides align to TRBD2. With V trimmed by 4 bases and J by 5 bases, 1 base remained unmatched. The CDR3 extends over 15 amino acids. Germline V gives CDR1 MGHRA, CDR2 YSYEKL. CDR3 nucleotide sequence: TGCGCCAGCAGCCGGGGACTAGCGGGAGACAATGAGCAGTTCTTC. This gives the protein CASSRGLAGDNEQFF.

The rearrangement joins TRBV9 to TRBJ2-3; 9 bases line up with TRBD2. The CDR3 consists of 15 residues. Trimming removed 0 bases from V and 5 bases from J; junction bases left unmatched: 4. Germline loops: CDR1 SGDLS, CDR2 YYNGEE. The CDR3 region has the DNA TGTGCCAGCAGCGTAGGGCGGGAGGGGGGAGATACGCAGTATTTT. Its protein is CASSVGREGGDTQYF.

In nucleotides, the CDR3 is TGTGCCTGGAGCCCACAGGGGGCATTGGGCTACACCTTC. Protein product: CAWSPQGALGYTF. V gene TRBV30 combines with J gene TRBJ1-2; 9 bases align to TRBD1. CDR1 and CDR2 from the germline V gene are GTSNPN and SVGIG (reference sequence). CDR3 length equals 13 residues. Losses at the gene ends were 3 bases for V and 8 bases for J; bases not matched to a gene: 7.

In this sample, this clone turned up once. The gene calls are TRBV5-1 and TRBJ1-2, with TRBD1 as a possible D gene (6 bases). V lost 6 bases and J lost 4, with 16 bases in between. This CDR3 comprises 14 residues. The germline gives CDR1 SGHRS, CDR2 YFSETQ. CDR3 sequence (DNA): TGCGCCAGCACGGGCTCAGGGGAGGGCTATGGCTACACCTTC. Translating it yields CASTGSGEGYGYTF.